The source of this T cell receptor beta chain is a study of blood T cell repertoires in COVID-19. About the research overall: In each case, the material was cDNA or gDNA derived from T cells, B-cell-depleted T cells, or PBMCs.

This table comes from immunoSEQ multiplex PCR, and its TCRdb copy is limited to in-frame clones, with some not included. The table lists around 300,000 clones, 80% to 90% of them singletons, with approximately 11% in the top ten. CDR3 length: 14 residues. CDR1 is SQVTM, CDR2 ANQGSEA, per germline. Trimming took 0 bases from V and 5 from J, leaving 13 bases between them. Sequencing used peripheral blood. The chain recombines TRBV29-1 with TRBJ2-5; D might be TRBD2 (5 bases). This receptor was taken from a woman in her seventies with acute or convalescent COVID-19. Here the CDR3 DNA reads TGCAGCGTTGAAGACCCAGACGGGAAGGAGACCCAGTACTTC. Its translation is CSVEDPDGKETQYF.